Included here is one T cell receptor beta chain sequence, with context. What this receptor recognizes is not known. Per-base qualities were not stored, and no clone one base away is much larger. The sample comes from a study of cytomegalovirus exposure and HLA in healthy donors (dated by TCRdb to the late 2010s). Notes on the research overall: An earlier analysis of roughly 570 of the donors reported over 250 Gb of sequence data and around 100 million unique TCR beta sequences obtained from some 200 million T cells. Around 300 gigabases of sequencing data and tens of millions of unique TCR sequences were included in an early release covering roughly 700 HLA-typed donors. Of the roughly 410 genotyped donors, more than 75% were placed in the genetic ancestry cluster associated with self-reported Caucasian donors. The study aimed to test whether cataloging public T cell receptors could reveal signatures of past pathogen exposure. The study profiled the T cell repertoires of 550 to 700 subjects by immunosequencing and related them to cytomegalovirus serostatus. Besides the first cohort of some 670 subjects, a separate validation cohort made up of roughly 130 different subjects was used. High-throughput TCR immunosequencing, statistical association of individual TCRs with disease status, and machine learning were combined to predict cytomegalovirus infection status. In a later analysis, previously published TCR beta repertoires from fewer than 750 donors were re-analyzed and high-resolution HLA genotyping was added so that TCR occurrence patterns could be studied. The later analysis used no new phenotypic data to find candidate immune exposures, relying instead on TCR beta sequences and their occurrence across donors. To decide whether each TCR beta V gene segment behaved as functional or pseudogenic, an earlier analysis of fewer than 750 of the donors relied on high-throughput TCR beta sequencing. Donor age, sex, ethnicity and CMV serostatus were compiled together with the repertoire data. In a later genetic analysis, genome-wide SNP genotypes for about 55% of the roughly 670 donors were used, and that subset was treated as a discovery cohort. All discovery cohort repertoires had been generated using a single sequencing platform. HLA typing covered class I and class II loci at four-digit resolution. The number of typed donors differed by locus: about 629-630 for A, B, C, DRB1 and DQB1; approximately 540 for DQA1; fewer than 610 for DPA1; and around 450 for DPB1. Roughly five DR-DQ haplotypes were treated as single units for association and clustering because of strong linkage in the cohort. Among 350 to 400 genotyped donors of the cohort, an average of about 240,000 unique TCR beta nucleotide sequences were sequenced per donor, roughly 18% of them non-productive.

Overall study outcomes, separate from this receptor: A further reported finding was that TCR beta sequences accurately predicted the HLA-A and HLA-B alleles for most subjects in the first cohort. Linkage disequilibrium might explain the correlated functional status among segregating V segments, but an unknown experimental factor could not be ruled out. The study gave a list of 150 to 200 TCR beta chains associated with cytomegalovirus. Sequencing depth was assumed to be roughly uniform across donors in the presence/absence analyses, though that assumption may not hold. For the cohort, immune exposure information was limited to CMV serostatus. In a later analysis, several top co-occurrence clusters were reported to appear linked to parvovirus B19, influenza, CMV and Epstein-Barr virus. When HLA alleles, especially DR and DQ, strongly co-occurred, attributing TCR associations to individual alleles was difficult. In a later genetic analysis, fewer N-insertions in productive TCRs were reported among donors in an Asian-associated ancestry cluster than the roughly 640-donor mean. The earlier analysis of fewer than 750 of the donors excluded seventeen rarely observed V segments, including chromosome 9 orphons, because counts were too low. The authors suggested that the approach could potentially be generalized to other disease states and immunological phenotypes. The classifier was reported to diagnose cytomegalovirus status with high specificity and sensitivity in both the original cohort and the validation cohort. According to a later analysis, TCR association rates differed among HLA loci, with DRB1 alleles showing the most associated TCRs and HLA-C alleles showing the fewest. A later analysis associated 16,951 TCR beta sequences with specific HLA alleles at a false discovery rate of 0.05. The cohort was sequenced for TCR beta chains only, and without alpha or paired-chain data the features that could be detected were limited. Most CMV-associated TCR beta chains appeared to be HLA-restricted in a later analysis, and the HLA associations seemed to be driven largely by CMV exposure. Three of the identified cytomegalovirus-associated TCR beta chains were confirmed in vitro to be specific for cytomegalovirus antigens. Some IMGT-functional V segments, including TRBV6-2 and TRBV6-3, could not be distinguished by the 87-base-pair reads and were therefore excluded. A cluster of highly shared sequence variants was judged likely to be a technical artifact of the sequencing pipeline. Most TCR sequences were observed very rarely across donors, whereas some public TCRs were present in many individuals. An association between a missense DCLRE1C variant and V-gene and J-gene trimming of TCR beta chains was found in a later genetic analysis and replicated in an independent cohort. Because some donors lacked HLA typing at each locus, the association tests relied only on the typed subset. In a later analysis, HLA-associated TCR beta chains showed more clonal expansion and lower generation probabilities than non-associated chains that were equally common. An earlier analysis of 587 of the donors showed that most TCR beta V segments appeared in productive rearrangements either about 87% or about 30% of the time, which broadly matched IMGT annotations.

The cohort was made up of 666 healthy bone marrow donors. At the time of sampling, every cohort member was nominally healthy, though immune exposures that went unrecorded were likely present. The donor was CMV seropositive and was included in the group of almost 300 seropositive cohort members. A peripheral blood sample was provided by each donor, and peripheral blood mononuclear cells were used for TCR beta sequencing. Genomic DNA was extracted from the blood cell samples with the Qiagen DNeasy Blood Extraction Kit. Library method: the immunoSEQ multiplex PCR assay. The multiplex PCR relied on a mix of 60 forward primers for TCR Vbeta segments and 13 reverse primers for TCR Jbeta segments. The CDR3 region of rearranged TCR beta genes was amplified from genomic DNA by a multiplex PCR assay. The amplified TCR beta libraries were sequenced on the Illumina HiSeq System as 87-base-pair reads. In the authors' own workflow: A later analysis tallied 80 million to 95 million unique TCR beta chains across the 600 to 700 repertoires, and approximately 11 million of those chains were shared by two or more donors. A nearest-neighbor algorithm error-corrected the raw reads and collapsed the reads into unique sequences, merging closely related sequences to remove PCR and sequencing errors. CDR3 sequences were aligned to IMGT reference sequences to assign V, D and J gene segments. For a sequence to be retained, a match of at least six nucleotides was required to both a V gene segment and a J gene segment. Rearrangements were classified as productive when the CDR3 lacked stop codons and remained in frame with V and J, and all other rearrangements were classified as non-productive. CDR3 was defined according to IMGT convention as the region running from the second conserved V-encoded cysteine to the conserved J-encoded phenylalanine. The earlier analysis of a few hundred of the donors excluded sequences that lacked an unambiguous match to a single V gene segment. In an earlier analysis of around 590 of the donors, a V segment was called functional when productive rearrangements were above 56.7%, and segregating when the standard deviation between donors exceeded 5%. A statistical classification framework was built for diagnosing cytomegalovirus status from the catalog of TCR beta chain sequences. A later analysis assigned V and J genes by comparing TCR nucleotide sequences with IMGT/GENE-DB human TR gene sequences. A later analysis assigned CDR3 sequences and most-parsimonious VDJ recombination scenarios with the TCRdist pipeline. In a later analysis, every TCR beta chain was defined by the combination of its CDR3 amino acid sequence and its V-gene family, and reads without a unique V-gene family were dropped. In a later analysis, approximately 590 highly shared, low-generation-probability nucleotide sequences were removed to address suspected cross-contamination and a sequencing artifact. In a later analysis, a clonal expansion index for each public chain was calculated from normalized within-repertoire ranks of inferred template counts. A later analysis computed generation probabilities with a VDJ recombination model fitted to out-of-frame rearrangements, and checked the results against IGoR. A later analysis scored TCR-TCR, TCR-HLA and TCR-CMV co-occurrence with hypergeometric tests, applying a repertoire-size bias correction to TCR pairs. False discovery rates were estimated in a later analysis by permuting HLA or CMV assignments 20 times. In a later analysis, co-occurring TCRs were grouped using DBSCAN, and TCRdist sequence similarity was added for clustering within HLA-allele-positive subsets. For co-occurrence clustering, repertoires with fewer than 30,000 or more than 120,000 public chains were excluded, along with roughly five repertoires with anomalous nucleotide sharing. Here the immuneACCESS table is served through TCRdb, limited to in-frame sequences with V and J called. Missing clones are a known gap in these copies; in checked studies unresolved V genes cover under half, and the rest lacks a known reason. V and J calls and clone size are those listed in that table; D and trimming were worked out from the DNA. This sample lists around 120,000 clones; approximately 80% were detected once. Less than 3.5% of the sample is held by the ten biggest clonotypes.

The CDR3 numbers 14 residues from cysteine through phenylalanine. The CDR3 DNA has 42 bases and is translated from base 1. The trim is 2 bases for V and 4 bases for J, with a gap of 11 bases between the germline ends. Looking up the germline V gene yields CDR1 MGHRA and CDR2 YSYEKL. The V and J genes are TRBV4-1 and TRBJ1-2, and TRBD1 may be the D gene, going by 5 matching bases. Specimen: PBMCs. This TCR came from a woman in her forties in good health and CMV-seropositive. The CDR3: CASSQLDRGYGYTF. Read as DNA, the sequence is TGCGCCAGCAGCCAACTAGACAGAGGCTATGGCTACACCTTC.